This TCR beta chain appears in the sequencing data of a study of T cell responses to AZD1222 COVID-19 vaccine. On this clone itself: Its antigen is unidentified.

Study observations and caveats: Nearly half of the spike-specific TCRs reportedly recognize variant regions that carry no mutations. Repertoire sampling occurred only after the peak T cell response. White British donors predominated, females outnumbered males, and clonal diversity was possibly underestimated.

Germline CDR1 reads SGHAT; CDR2 reads FQNNGV. The CDR3 runs 14 residues. V lost 2 bases and J 1 base, leaving 8 bases between the germline ends. Generated by immunoSEQ multiplex PCR, the TCRdb table keeps only in-frame clones and is missing some. The sample includes some 170,000 clones, roughly 92% of them seen just once. This clonotype was obtained from an adult who received the AZD1222 COVID-19 vaccine. The sample in question was peripheral blood, obtained 28 days after the second AZD1222 dose. This chain uses TRBV11-2 with TRBJ1-1; no clear D gene. The CDR3 nucleotides are TGTGCCAGCAGCTTACCCCAGTCGAACACTGAAGCTTTCTTT. This translates into CASSLPQSNTEAFF.